Sequencing of this T cell receptor beta chain was carried out in a study of regulatory T cells in long-lasting Graves disease (dated by TCRdb to 2020 to 2022). A note on the overall study: Antithyroid drugs had been taken for less than 3 months by newly diagnosed Graves' disease patients. Peripheral blood TCR sequencing and RNA sequencing compared persistent Graves' disease patients with newly diagnosed Graves' disease patients. The study was registered as a clinical trial and conducted in China. TCR sequencing covered around 13 persistent and some 20 newly diagnosed Graves' disease patients, around 35 samples in total.

In light of the paper, this sample's time point label describes: newly diagnosed GD, antithyroid drugs for less than 3 months. For both TCR sequencing and RNA sequencing, RNA was extracted from PBMCs using TRIzol. Graves' disease was diagnosed according to American Thyroid Association guidelines. Patients for the study were recruited at an endocrinology department in Xi'an, China. Each patient gave roughly 8.4 milliliters of peripheral blood, collected in an EDTA anticoagulant tube. Ficoll Paque Plus density gradient separation was used to isolate PBMCs, and no further T cell sorting was done. An Agilent 2100 Bioanalyzer and agarose gel were used to check RNA quality, while a NanoDrop 2000 measured RNA concentration. Sequences SGHRS (CDR1) and YFSETQ (CDR2) are obtained from the germline V gene. The CDR3 covers 14 residues, taking in both the cysteine and the phenylalanine. Of the read, only the CDR3 DNA is kept; its 42 bases are in frame from base 1.

What the study reported, not specific to this receptor: Only the TCR beta chain was sequenced and analyzed. The small sample size was acknowledged by the authors as a limitation that may reduce accuracy. Persistent disease showed preferential use of TRBV28, TRBJ1-2 and TRBJ2-5, whereas newly diagnosed disease favored TRBV20-1 and TRBJ2-1. Patients with persistent disease shared more public clonotypes (around 2,500) than newly diagnosed patients did (more than 900). Compared with newly diagnosed patients, patients with persistent Graves' disease had lower TCR Shannon entropy and fewer highly expanded clones, which suggests clonal expansion. The study examined only peripheral blood because the primary lesion, thyroid tissue, could not be accessed.

Only a few counts were recorded for this clonotype. There is no known antigen for this receptor. Base-call qualities are not available, and no considerably larger clone is one nucleotide away. The library was made by multiplex PCR. The sequencing machine was an Illumina HiSeq 4000. TCR beta libraries were built with iRepertoire HTBI primers and Arm-PCR amplification of CDR3 regions. Before sequencing, the PCR products went through gel purification. In the original analysis: Gene usage analysis of CDR3 amino acid clonotypes relied on the 60 or so TRBV and about 15 TRBJ segments identified across samples. Filtered high-quality paired reads were merged into contigs using COPE and FqMerger. Contigs were aligned with BLAST to IMGT TRBV, TRBD and TRBJ reference genes, and CDR3 was defined per IMGT. Any clonotype with a frequency above 0.1% was classified as a highly expanded clone. Shannon entropy was used to measure repertoire diversity, and the Gini coefficient was used to measure V-J evenness. A clonotype found in more than one individual was treated as public. TCRdb reprocessing: public reads trimmed at Q25 with fastp, clones called with MiXCR, in-frame beta chains kept. Entries are consolidated by CDR3 protein sequence, retaining the most common genes and DNA. TCRdb, rather than the study authors, made the V and J calls. Recorded for this sample are approximately 470,000 distinct CDR3 sequences; roughly 17% of them occurred a single time. More than 9% of the sample rests with the top ten.

This same sample was also part of a study on T cells in Graves' hyperthyroidism and ophthalmopathy. As that second paper reports: Stable Graves' hyperthyroidism was defined as the absence of progression to ophthalmopathy over 18 months of follow-up. Hyperthyroidism patients were newly diagnosed, had a disease duration of under 2 months, and were aged 18 to 65 years. Patients with uncontrolled infections, other autoimmune diseases, pregnancy or lactation were excluded. Diagnoses were based on clinical symptoms, serum thyroxine and TRAb, thyroid ultrasound and orbital computed tomography. The TCR CDR3 was subjected to a first round of RT-PCR using the HTBI primer set and the Qiagen OneStep RT-PCR kit. Most expanded thyroid clonotypes (frequency above 0.001) were also detected in blood, a finding suggesting that blood repertoires may reflect thyroid immune responses. A 13 V-J signature model separated ophthalmopathy from stable hyperthyroidism, with roughly 88% sensitivity and 81.08% specificity in cross-validation and 80%/75% in testing. In validation, progression to ophthalmopathy was predicted by the model with around 70% sensitivity and 72% to 85% specificity, a median of about 6.4 months before onset. To identify distinguishing TCR V-J signatures, a discovery cohort of 90 to 100 patients was used, comprising fewer than 45 with Graves' ophthalmopathy and 57 with stable Graves' hyperthyroidism. Prospective prediction of ophthalmopathy was tested in an independent validation cohort of 18 to 20 hyperthyroidism patients and approximately 17 patients who later progressed to ophthalmopathy. The 75 to 100 discovery patients were randomly split 7:3 into training and test sets. In addition, the study compared T-cell repertoires in thyroid tissue and in blood from roughly six Graves' hyperthyroidism patients. Once sampling was done, hyperthyroidism patients were given methimazole at a starting dose of 30 mg daily, whereas ophthalmopathy patients were given high-dose intravenous methylprednisolone. Libraries were constructed in a second round of multiplex PCR, after which size selection and purification were performed. The libraries were sequenced on an Illumina HiSeq2000 using paired-end 100 bp reads. SOAPnuke was used to process the raw data, with reads discarded if the reads contained adapters or uncalled bases, had a mean Phred below 15, or lacked an exact constant-primer or identifier match. High-quality paired reads were merged using COPE v1.2.5, and each unique nucleotide sequence was defined as a clonotype. MiTCR v1.1 was used to align clonotypes to the IMGT TRBV, TRBD and TRBJ reference segments. The analysis was restricted to V-J combinations with a frequency above 0.0001, which together covered roughly 99% of the repertoires. A TCS score was defined as the ratio between F50 (clonal expansion) and ExV (chaos), using BLOSUM62-based TCRdist between CDR3 peptides within each V-J. Welch's t-statistics and random forest reduced just over 500 V-J features to 13, which were used in a naive Bayes classifier (R e1071). Sample size was not statistically predetermined, and investigators were not blinded to group allocation. TCR Vbeta CDR3 sequencing of some 140 peripheral blood samples (roughly 41 ophthalmopathy, around 80 hyperthyroidism and around 17 progressor patients) is reported in the paper.

The receptor comes from a man aged 35-49 years with Graves disease. Donor details come from another sample of the same person, matched by shared clones. This sequence uses TRBV5-1 and TRBJ2-1; TRBD1 could be the D gene, as 5 bases match. The closer fit of TRBJ2-5 to the DNA end suggests the J call may be wrong. This sample comprised peripheral blood mononuclear cells (PBMCs), obtained at new diagnosis, from a patient treated with antithyroid drugs. In nucleotide form, the sequence is TGCGCCAGCAGCCAGACAGCTCTCCAAGAGACCCAGTACTTC. It specifies CASSQTALQETQYF.